This T cell receptor beta chain was recovered during a study of cytomegalovirus exposure and HLA in healthy donors. The PCR used 60 Vbeta and 13 Jbeta primers. Only in-frame clones appear in the TCRdb table, and some are missing; sequencing was by immunoSEQ multiplex PCR. The sample holds approximately 200,000 clones, more than 75% seen once. V shed 5 bases and J shed 4 bases, with 18 bases lying between them. The CDR3 length is 15 residues. Germline V gene sequence: CDR1 PRHDT, CDR2 FYEKMQ (reference sequence). Study-wide points: Reports indicated that the classifier achieved high specificity and sensitivity in diagnosing cytomegalovirus status. Researchers had no immune exposure information except CMV serostatus available. There were over 150 TCR beta chains listed as cytomegalovirus-associated.

While unrecorded immune exposures were likely, the donors were nominally healthy when sampled. With regard to this clone: Its antigen remains unknown.

Sequencing was performed on PBMCs. This receptor was obtained from a human donor in good health. The chain carries TRBV13 and TRBJ2-7; the D gene is possibly TRBD1 (5 bases). The CDR3 coding sequence is TGTGCCAGCAGCACACAGGCTAAAGGCGATTACGAGCAGTACTTC. Translation: CASSTQAKGDYEQYF.